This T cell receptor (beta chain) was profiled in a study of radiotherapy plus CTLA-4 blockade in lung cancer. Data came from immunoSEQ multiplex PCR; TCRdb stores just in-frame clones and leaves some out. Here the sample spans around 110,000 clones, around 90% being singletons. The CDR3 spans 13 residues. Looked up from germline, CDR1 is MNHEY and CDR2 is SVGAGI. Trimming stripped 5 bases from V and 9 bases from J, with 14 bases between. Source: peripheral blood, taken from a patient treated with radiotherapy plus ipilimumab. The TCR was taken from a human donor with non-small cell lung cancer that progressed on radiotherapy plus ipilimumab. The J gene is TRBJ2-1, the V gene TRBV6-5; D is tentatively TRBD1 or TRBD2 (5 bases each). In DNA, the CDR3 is TGTGCCAGCAGTGAAATCATGGGGACTGAGCAGTTCTTC. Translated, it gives CASSEIMGTEQFF.